The text below deals with one T cell receptor (beta chain). The record originates from a study of blood T cell repertoires in COVID-19. Study context: The study drew acute and convalescent COVID-19 samples from the United States, Italy and Spain. Sample material is recorded as cDNA or gDNA derived from T cells, B-cell-depleted T cells, or PBMCs.

In the original analysis: Nucleated cell counts were estimated from reference gene primer amplification. Clones were sequenced by immunoSEQ multiplex PCR, and TCRdb holds only the in-frame ones, with some missing. For V, J and clone size, that table is used; D and trimming come from the DNA. The table records about 100,000 clones, 84% of them present only once. The CDR3 has 15 amino acids. V shed 3 bases and J 4 bases; nucleotides not matched to a gene: 5. Germline values: CDR1 SGDLS, CDR2 YYNGEE. Sequencing input: peripheral blood. This receptor was identified in a man aged 65 to 79 with active or convalescent COVID-19. The genes are TRBV9 and TRBJ1-2; TRBD1 aligns across 11 bases. CDR3 residues: CASSAGTGGSYGYTF. The CDR3 nucleotides are TGTGCCAGCAGCGCCGGGACAGGGGGTTCCTATGGCTACACCTTC. Together with reference TRBV9 and TRBJ1-2, the CDR3 gives the full variable domain: DSGVTQTPKHLITATGQRVTLRCSPRSGDLSVYWYQQSLDQGLQFLIQYYNGEERAKGNILERFSAQQFPDLHSELNLSSLELGDSALYFCASSAGTGGSYGYTFGSGTRLTVV.